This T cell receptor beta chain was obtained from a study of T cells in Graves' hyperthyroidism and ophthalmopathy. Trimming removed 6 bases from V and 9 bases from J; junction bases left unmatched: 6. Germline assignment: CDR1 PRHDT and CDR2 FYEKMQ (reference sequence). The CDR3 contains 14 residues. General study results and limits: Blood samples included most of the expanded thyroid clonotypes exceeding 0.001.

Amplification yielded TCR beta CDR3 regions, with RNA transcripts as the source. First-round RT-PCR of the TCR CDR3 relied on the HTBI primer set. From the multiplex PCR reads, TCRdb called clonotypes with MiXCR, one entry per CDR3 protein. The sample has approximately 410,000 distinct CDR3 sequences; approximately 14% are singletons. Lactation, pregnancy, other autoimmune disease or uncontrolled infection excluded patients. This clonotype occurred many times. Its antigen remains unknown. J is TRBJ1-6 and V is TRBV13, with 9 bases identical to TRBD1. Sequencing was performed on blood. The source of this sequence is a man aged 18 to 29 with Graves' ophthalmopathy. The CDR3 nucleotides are TGTGCCAGCAGTCCGGACAGGGGCGCTTCACCCCTCCACTTT. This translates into CASSPDRGASPLHF.